This TCR beta chain was obtained from a study of shared clonotypes between healthy human individuals. Generated by immunoSEQ multiplex PCR, the TCRdb table keeps only in-frame clones and is missing some. There are around 1.9 million clones in the sample; around 95% occur only once, and about 1.7% lies in the top ten. CDR3 length equals 16 residues. Trimming left V 7 bases short and J 3 bases short, with 19 bases between. In germline, CDR1 is LNHDA, CDR2 SQIVND (reference sequence). Study results and limitations: Researchers sampled only blood; tissue repertoires likely differ. Generation of non-shared clonotypes was less probable than generation of clonotypes shared by all four donors.

Naive CD8 cells, CD45RO-negative and positively selected for CCR7, excluded terminally differentiated effector memory CD45RA+ cells. Worth noting for this clone: Its antigen remains unidentified.

This sequence was found in a man aged 18 to 29 in good health. Some clones in this sample may be carry-over from other donors' samples. Sequences were obtained from naive CD8+ T cells from PBMCs. The V call is TRBV19, the J call TRBJ1-5, with D possibly TRBD1 on 6 matching bases. The CDR3 DNA sequence: TGTGCCAGTAAGGAGGGGGTTCGGGCTCCCAATCAGCCCCAGCATTTT. Its translation is CASKEGVRAPNQPQHF.